These T cell receptor beta chains were read from a single sample in a study of blood T cell repertoires in COVID-19. The method was immunoSEQ multiplex PCR; TCRdb's version includes in-frame clones alone and lacks a portion of them. The table lists roughly 290,000 clones, 70% to 90% of them singletons. Sequencing was performed on peripheral blood. These receptors all come from a woman in her 50s with active or convalescent COVID-19. The CDR3 runs from the conserved cysteine through the conserved F or W. D genes are given only for firm matches. Size tells how often a clone was seen (once, few, many) or the class of an expanded clone, and some rows leave it out.

v_call	j_call	d_call	clone_size	cdr3_aa	cdr3_nt
TRBV27	TRBJ1-5	-	-	CAAGGGQPQHF	TGTGCCGCGGGGGGGGGCCAGCCCCAGCATTTT
TRBV3-1/TRBV3-2	TRBJ2-3	TRBD2	once	CASSQAPGLAGTTDTQYF	TGTGCCAGCAGCCAAGCCCCTGGACTAGCGGGGACCACAGATACGCAGTATTTT
TRBV2	TRBJ1-2	TRBD1	once	CARDYNRGDYGYTF	TGTGCCAGAGATTACAACAGGGGGGACTATGGCTACACCTTC
TRBV6-1	TRBJ1-1	-	-	CASSELWALRTEAFF	TGTGCCAGCAGTGAACTATGGGCCCTTCGAACTGAAGCTTTCTTT
TRBV9	TRBJ2-7	-	-	CASSVGVSGSSSYEQYF	TGTGCCAGCAGCGTAGGGGTTAGCGGAAGTAGCTCCTACGAGCAGTACTTC
TRBV2	TRBJ2-1	TRBD1	-	CASSAGQGGYNEQFF	TGTGCCAGCAGTGCGGGACAGGGAGGGTATAATGAGCAGTTCTTC
TRBV7-2	TRBJ2-7	-	-	CASSFQAGDSYEQYF	TGTGCCAGCAGCTTTCAGGCAGGGGACTCCTACGAGCAGTACTTC
TRBV19	TRBJ1-2	-	-	CASSSTAYGYTF	TGTGCCAGTAGTAGTACAGCCTATGGCTACACCTTC
TRBV11-3	TRBJ2-2	-	-	CASSLGPTGELFF	TGTGCCAGCAGCTTAGGTCCTACCGGGGAGCTGTTTTTT
TRBV30	TRBJ1-2	TRBD1	-	CAWIRDRAGQKVF	TGTGCCTGGATCCGAGACAGGGCGGGCCAAAAGGTCTTC
TRBV6-6	TRBJ1-2	-	-	CASTGVNYGYTF	TGTGCCAGCACGGGAGTTAACTATGGCTACACCTTC
TRBV5-1	TRBJ2-2	TRBD2	-	CASSPRGSGSPGELFF	TGCGCCAGCAGCCCCCGGGGAAGCGGGAGTCCCGGGGAGCTGTTTTTT
TRBV9	TRBJ2-3	-	-	CASSGAPTDTQYF	TGTGCCAGCAGCGGAGCCCCCACAGATACGCAGTATTTT
TRBV5-1	TRBJ2-7	-	-	CASSLQRSYEQYF	TGCGCCAGCAGCTTGCAGCGCTCTTACGAGCAGTACTTC
TRBV15	TRBJ1-1	-	-	CATSRVSGQNEAFF	TGTGCCACCAGCAGAGTATCCGGACAAAATGAAGCTTTCTTT
TRBV20-1	TRBJ1-2	-	-	CSASGLAGHYGYTF	TGCAGTGCTAGTGGCCTGGCAGGGCACTATGGCTACACCTTC
TRBV29-1	TRBJ1-1	TRBD1	-	CSVKGTRRQGRNTEAFF	TGCAGCGTTAAAGGGACCAGGAGACAGGGGCGGAACACTGAAGCTTTCTTT
TRBV7-8	TRBJ1-2	-	-	CASSSTAYSVYGYTF	TGTGCCAGCAGCTCGACGGCATACAGTGTTTATGGCTACACCTTC
TRBV3-1/TRBV3-2	TRBJ2-7	TRBD2	-	CASSRLAGAYEQYF	TGTGCCAGCAGTAGACTAGCGGGAGCGTACGAGCAGTACTTC
TRBV27	TRBJ2-2	-	-	CASSFLPGTGELFF	TGTGCCAGCAGTTTCCTCCCGGGCACCGGGGAGCTGTTTTTT
TRBV6-5	TRBJ1-5	-	-	CATRDISNQPQHF	TGTGCCACCCGGGACATAAGCAATCAGCCCCAGCATTTT
TRBV12-3/TRBV12-4	TRBJ1-2	-	-	CASSLSRLYGYTF	TGTGCCAGCAGTTTAAGCCGTTTGTATGGCTACACCTTC
TRBV5-6	TRBJ2-1	TRBD2	-	CASSSVAGGFRGGEQFF	TGTGCCAGCAGCTCGGTAGCGGGAGGGTTCCGGGGAGGTGAGCAGTTCTTC
TRBV5-1	TRBJ2-6	-	-	CASSLTASGANVLTF	TGCGCCAGCAGCCTAACAGCCTCTGGGGCCAACGTCCTGACTTTC
TRBV27	TRBJ2-1	TRBD2	-	CASSFLTSGRNNEQFF	TGTGCCAGCAGTTTTTTGACTAGCGGGAGGAACAATGAGCAGTTCTTC
TRBV5-4	TRBJ2-7	TRBD2	once	CASSLKVLAGARYYEQYF	TGTGCCAGCAGCTTGAAGGTCCTAGCGGGAGCGCGCTACTACGAGCAGTACTTC
TRBV5-1	TRBJ2-1	-	-	CASSLEQGGSYNEQFF	TGCGCCAGCAGCTTGGAGCAGGGTGGCTCCTACAATGAGCAGTTCTTC